This entry lists 5 T cell receptor beta chains sequenced from one sample in a study of blood T cell repertoires in COVID-19. Some clones are missing from TCRdb's copy, which holds only in-frame ones; the method was immunoSEQ multiplex PCR. The data contain over 200,000 clones, 70% to 90% of them seen just once; the ten biggest clones take up around 15%. Input material: PBMCs or T cells enriched from blood (not recorded which). All receptors derive from a man between 18 and 35 years old who had recovered from COVID-19.

The CDR3 is CASSQSGSPNYGYTF. The CDR3 nucleotides are TGTGCCAGCAGCCAGTCAGGATCTCCTAACTATGGCTACACCTTC. The V gene is TRBV3-1 (or the pseudogene TRBV3-2), the J gene TRBJ1-2, with unresolved D. CDR1 is LGHDT and CDR2 is YNNKEL in the germline V gene (reference sequence). The CDR3 is 15 residues long. Trimming pared 3 bases from V and 0 bases from J, leaving 11 bases between.

The V and J genes are TRBV7-9 and TRBJ1-1; D not resolved. Trimming shortened V by 1 base and J by 5 bases, and 8 bases separated the two germline ends. The CDR3 has 13 residues. Germline CDR1 SEHNR, CDR2 FQNEAQ (reference sequence). The CDR3 region has the DNA TGTGCCAGCAGCTTAGTATTAAAAACTGAAGCTTTCTTT. It is translated as CASSLVLKTEAFF. Full variable domain (outside the CDR3, taken from reference TRBV7-9 and TRBJ1-1): DTGVSQNPRHKITKRGQNVTFRCDPISEHNRLYWYRQTLGQGPEFLTYFQNEAQLEKSRLLSDRFSAERPKGSFSTLEIQRTEQGDSAMYLCASSLVLKTEAFFGQGTRLTVV.

The chain joins TRBV19 to TRBJ1-5, with 9 nucleotides matching TRBD1. The CDR3 totals 17 residues. The germline V gene encodes CDR1 LNHDA and CDR2 SQIVND (reference sequence). Trimming at V came to 5 bases and at J to 2 bases, leaving 10 bases not matched to a gene. The chain's CDR3 is CASSSDRGWYGNQPQHF. The CDR3 DNA follows: TGTGCCAGTAGTTCCGACAGGGGGTGGTATGGCAATCAGCCCCAGCATTTT.

This clone was counted between two and nine times. The chain is built from TRBV14 and TRBJ1-2; TRBD1 matches at 11 bases. The CDR3 spans 15 residues. CDR1 and CDR2 (germline): SGHDN, FVKESK. V lost 3 bases and J lost 8; bases outside the gene matches: 8. The CDR3 region is CASSHGTGGLIGYTF. The CDR3 DNA reads TGTGCCAGCAGCCACGGGACAGGGGGACTAATAGGCTACACCTTC.

The chain joins TRBV7-9 to TRBJ1-1; 7 bases align to TRBD1. This CDR3 spans 16 amino acids. CDR1 is SEHNR and CDR2 is FQNEAQ in the germline V gene (reference sequence). V lost 2 bases to trimming and J lost 0 bases; unmatched junction nucleotides: 6. CDR3 sequence: CASSLMGTAMNTEAFF. The CDR3 DNA follows: TGTGCCAGCAGCTTAATGGGGACAGCAATGAACACTGAAGCTTTCTTT.